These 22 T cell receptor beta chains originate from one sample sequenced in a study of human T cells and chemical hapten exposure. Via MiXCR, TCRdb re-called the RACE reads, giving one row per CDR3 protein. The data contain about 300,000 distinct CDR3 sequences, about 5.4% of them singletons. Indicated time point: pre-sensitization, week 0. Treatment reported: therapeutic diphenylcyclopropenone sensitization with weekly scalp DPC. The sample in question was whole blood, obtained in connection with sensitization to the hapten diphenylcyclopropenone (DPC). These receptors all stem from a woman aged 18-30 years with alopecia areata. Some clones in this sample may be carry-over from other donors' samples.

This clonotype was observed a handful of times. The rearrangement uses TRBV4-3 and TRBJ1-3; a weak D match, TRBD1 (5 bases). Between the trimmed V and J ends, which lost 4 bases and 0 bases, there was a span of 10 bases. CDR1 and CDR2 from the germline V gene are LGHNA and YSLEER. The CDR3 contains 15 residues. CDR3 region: CASSPGRNSGNTIYF. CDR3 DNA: TGCGCCAGCAGCCCGGGACGGAACTCTGGAAACACCATATATTTT.

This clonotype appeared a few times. CDR3 region: CASSPAVGNQPQHF. CDR3 DNA sequence: TGTGCCAGCAGCCCAGCAGTGGGCAATCAGCCCCAGCATTTT. This chain uses TRBV3-1 with TRBJ1-5; D gene unclear. Trimming shortened V by 4 bases and J by 2 bases, and 9 bases separated the two germline ends. The CDR3 is made up of 14 amino acids. Germline lookup yields CDR1 LGHDT and CDR2 YNNKEL (reference sequence).

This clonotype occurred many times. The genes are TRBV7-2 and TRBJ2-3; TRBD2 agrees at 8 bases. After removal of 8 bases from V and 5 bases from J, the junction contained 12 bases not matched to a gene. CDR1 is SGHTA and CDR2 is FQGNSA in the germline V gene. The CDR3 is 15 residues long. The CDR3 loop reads CASPTGGGGGDTQYF. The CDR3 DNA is TGTGCCAGCCCTACCGGGGGGGGCGGGGGAGATACGCAGTATTTT.

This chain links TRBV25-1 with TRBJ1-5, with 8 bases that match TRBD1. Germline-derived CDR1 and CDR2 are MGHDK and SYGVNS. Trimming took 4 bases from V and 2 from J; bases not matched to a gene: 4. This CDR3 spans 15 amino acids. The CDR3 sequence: CASSARGQGNQPQHF. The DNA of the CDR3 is TGTGCCAGCAGTGCCAGGGGGCAAGGCAATCAGCCCCAGCATTTT.

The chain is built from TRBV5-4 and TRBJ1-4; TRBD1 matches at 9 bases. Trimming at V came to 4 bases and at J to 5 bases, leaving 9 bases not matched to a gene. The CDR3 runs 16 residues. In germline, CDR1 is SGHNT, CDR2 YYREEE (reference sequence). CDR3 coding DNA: TGTGCCAGCAGCAGCAGGACAGGGGATTGGAATGAAAAACTGTTTTTT. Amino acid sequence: CASSSRTGDWNEKLFF.

The CDR3 DNA reads as TGTGCCAGCAGCTTAGTCTCTCCACTGGGCACTGAAGCTTTCTTT. It encodes CASSLVSPLGTEAFF. The rearrangement links TRBV11-2 to TRBJ1-1; D is ambiguous. The V end lost 1 base, the J end lost 4 bases, and 13 bases lay between the germline ends. Germline CDR1 and CDR2: SGHAT and FQNNGV. The CDR3 has 15 residues. Drawing the rest from reference TRBV11-2 and TRBJ1-1, the complete variable domain is EAGVAQSPRYKIIEKRQSVAFWCNPISGHATLYWYQQILGQGPKLLIQFQNNGVVDDSQLPKDRFSAERLKGVDSTLKIQPAKLEDSAVYLCASSLVSPLGTEAFFGQGTRLTVV.

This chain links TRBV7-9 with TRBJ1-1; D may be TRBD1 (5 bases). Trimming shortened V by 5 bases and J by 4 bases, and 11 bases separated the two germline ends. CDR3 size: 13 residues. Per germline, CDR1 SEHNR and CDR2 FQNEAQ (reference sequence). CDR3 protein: CASSKTDITEAFF. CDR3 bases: TGTGCCAGCAGCAAGACAGATATCACTGAAGCTTTCTTT.

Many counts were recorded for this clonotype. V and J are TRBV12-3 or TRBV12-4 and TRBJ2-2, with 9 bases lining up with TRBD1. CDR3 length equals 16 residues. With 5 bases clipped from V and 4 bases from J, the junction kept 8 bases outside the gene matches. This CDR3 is CASSPDDRGSTGELFF. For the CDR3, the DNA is TGTGCCAGCAGTCCCGACGACAGGGGGAGCACCGGGGAGCTGTTTTTT.

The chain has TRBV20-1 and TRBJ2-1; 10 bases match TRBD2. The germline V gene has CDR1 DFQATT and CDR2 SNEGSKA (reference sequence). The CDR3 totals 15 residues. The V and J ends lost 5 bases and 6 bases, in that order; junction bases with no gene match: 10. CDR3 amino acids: CSALQLAGFRNEQFF. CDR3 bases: TGCAGTGCTCTCCAACTAGCGGGGTTTCGCAATGAGCAGTTCTTC.

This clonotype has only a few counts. DNA for the CDR3: TGTGCCACCCTGTTAACTAGCGGAACCTACGAGCAGTACTTC. Protein sequence: CATLLTSGTYEQYF. V is TRBV6-5 and J is TRBJ2-7; 8 bases fit TRBD2. V was clipped by 10 bases and J by 2 bases; unmatched bases: 10. The CDR3 is 14 amino acids. The germline CDR1 and CDR2 sequences are MNHEY and SVGAGI.

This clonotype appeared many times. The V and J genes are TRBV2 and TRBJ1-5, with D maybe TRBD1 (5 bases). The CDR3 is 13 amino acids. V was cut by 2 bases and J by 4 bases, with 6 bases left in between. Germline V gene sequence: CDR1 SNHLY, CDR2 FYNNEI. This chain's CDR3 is CASSEQGNQPQHF. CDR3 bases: TGTGCCAGCAGTGAACAGGGTAATCAGCCCCAGCATTTT.

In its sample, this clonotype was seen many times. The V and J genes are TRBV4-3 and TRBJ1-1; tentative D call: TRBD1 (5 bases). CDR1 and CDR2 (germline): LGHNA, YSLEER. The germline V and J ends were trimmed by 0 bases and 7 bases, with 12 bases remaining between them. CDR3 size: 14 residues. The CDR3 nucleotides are TGCGCCAGCAGCCAAGACTCCAGACAGTTTGAAGCTTTCTTT. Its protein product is CASSQDSRQFEAFF.

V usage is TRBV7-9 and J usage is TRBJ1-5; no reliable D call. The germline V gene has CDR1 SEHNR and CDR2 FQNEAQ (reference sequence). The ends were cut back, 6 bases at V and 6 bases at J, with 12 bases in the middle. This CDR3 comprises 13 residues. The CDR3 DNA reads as TGTGCCAGCAGGATCGGAGATTCTCAGCCCCAGCATTTT. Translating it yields CASRIGDSQPQHF.

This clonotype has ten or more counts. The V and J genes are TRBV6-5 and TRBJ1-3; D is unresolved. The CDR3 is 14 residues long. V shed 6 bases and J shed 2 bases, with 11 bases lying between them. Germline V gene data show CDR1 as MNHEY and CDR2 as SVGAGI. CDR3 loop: CASSPYRAGNTIYF. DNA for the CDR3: TGTGCCAGCAGCCCCTATAGGGCTGGAAACACCATATATTTT.

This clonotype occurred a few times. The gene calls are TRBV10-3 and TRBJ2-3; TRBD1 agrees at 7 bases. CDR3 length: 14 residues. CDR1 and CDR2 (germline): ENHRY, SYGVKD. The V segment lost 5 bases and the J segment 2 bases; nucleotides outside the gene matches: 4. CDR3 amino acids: CAISPGQNTDTQYF. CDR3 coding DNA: TGTGCCATCAGTCCGGGACAGAACACAGATACGCAGTATTTT.

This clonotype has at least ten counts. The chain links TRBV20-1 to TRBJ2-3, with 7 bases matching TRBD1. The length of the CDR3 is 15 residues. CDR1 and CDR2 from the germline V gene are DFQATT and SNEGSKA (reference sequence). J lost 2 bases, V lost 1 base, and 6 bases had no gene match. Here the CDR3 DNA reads TGCAGTGCTAGAGGATTGGGACAGACCACAGATACGCAGTATTTT. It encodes CSARGLGQTTDTQYF.

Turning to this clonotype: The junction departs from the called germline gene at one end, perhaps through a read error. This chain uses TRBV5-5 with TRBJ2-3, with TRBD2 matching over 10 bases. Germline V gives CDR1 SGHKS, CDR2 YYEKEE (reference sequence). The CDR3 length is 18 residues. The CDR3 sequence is CASGLLVAGGGSTDTQYF. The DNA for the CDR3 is TGTGCCAGCGGCTTGTTGGTAGCGGGGGGCGGGAGCACAGATACGCAGTATTTT.

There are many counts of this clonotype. The DNA for the CDR3 is TGTGCCACAAGACGGGACTATGGCTACACCTTC. Translating it yields CATRRDYGYTF. The V and J genes are TRBV6-5 and TRBJ1-2; the D is unclear. Trimming cost V 10 bases and J 3 bases, with 9 bases left between them. The CDR3 extends over 11 amino acids. Per germline, CDR1 MNHEY and CDR2 SVGAGI.

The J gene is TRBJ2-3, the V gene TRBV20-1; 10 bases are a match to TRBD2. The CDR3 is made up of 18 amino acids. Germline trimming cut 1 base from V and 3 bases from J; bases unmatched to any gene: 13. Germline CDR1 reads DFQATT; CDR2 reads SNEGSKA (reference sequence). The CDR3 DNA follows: TGCAGTGCTAGAGCCCCCACCTGGAGTAGCGGGGGGACAGATACGCAGTATTTT. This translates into CSARAPTWSSGGTDTQYF.

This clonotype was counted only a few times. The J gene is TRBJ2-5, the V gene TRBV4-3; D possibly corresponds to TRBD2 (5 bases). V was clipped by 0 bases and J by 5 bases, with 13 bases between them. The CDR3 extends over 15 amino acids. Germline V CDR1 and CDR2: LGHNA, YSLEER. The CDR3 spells CASSQDRSGDETQYF. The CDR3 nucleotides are TGCGCCAGCAGCCAAGATCGGTCCGGGGATGAGACCCAGTACTTC.

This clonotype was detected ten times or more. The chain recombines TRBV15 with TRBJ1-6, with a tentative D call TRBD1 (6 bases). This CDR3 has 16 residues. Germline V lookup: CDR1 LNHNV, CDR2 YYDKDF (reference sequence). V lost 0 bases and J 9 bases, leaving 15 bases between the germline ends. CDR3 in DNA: TGTGCCACCAGCAGAGATTCGGTACAGGGAACTTCACCCCTCCACTTT. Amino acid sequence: CATSRDSVQGTSPLHF.

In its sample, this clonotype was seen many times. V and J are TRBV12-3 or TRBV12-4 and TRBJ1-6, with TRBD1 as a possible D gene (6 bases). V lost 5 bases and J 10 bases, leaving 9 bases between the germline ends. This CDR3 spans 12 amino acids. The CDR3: CASSGGRSPLHF. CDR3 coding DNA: TGTGCCAGCAGTGGGGGGCGATCACCCCTCCACTTT.